The TCR beta chain under discussion was sequenced for a study of blood T cell repertoires in COVID-19 (TCRdb year 2020). With respect to the entire study: The collaborator samples originated in the United States, Italy and Spain and spanned the acute and convalescent phases of COVID-19. The prospective study material was composed of cDNA or gDNA derived from T cells, B-cell-depleted T cells, or PBMCs. Deeply sampled blood TCRbeta repertoires from subjects exposed to, actively infected with, or recovered from COVID-19 were included in the dataset. A freely available public database, intended as a resource for researchers studying the immune response to SARS-CoV-2, is where the repertoires were released. The samples were drawn from the first 160 participants of the ongoing ImmuneRACE study and from 950 to 1,500 subjects provided by 6 global collaborators. A de-identified subject ID, COVID-19 status, age in years and sex were almost always included in the sample metadata. Where HLA class I and class II types were available, the types were taken from metadata supplied by the sample provider, not from assay-based typing. Study-wide findings and limitations: The quantity of clinical and demographic metadata differed by source and by participant and was supplied without curation.

Trimming removed 5 bases from V and 4 bases from J; the gene matches leave 11 bases unexplained. CDR1 and CDR2 were assigned from the germline V gene as SGHTA and FQGNSA. Including the terminal cysteine and phenylalanine, the CDR3 comprises 16 residues. Only CDR3 DNA remains: 48 bases, in frame from the first base. The immunoSEQ Assay, a bias-controlled multiplex PCR, was used to amplify TCRbeta CDR3 regions from genomic DNA. The paper's processing steps were these. Nucleated cell counts per sample were estimated from amplification of reference gene primers within the assay. To quantify the absolute abundance of each unique TCRbeta CDR3 rearrangement, sequence reads were collapsed and filtered. For each sample, productive Simpson clonality was calculated by taking the square root of Simpson's diversity index across productive rearrangements. TCRdb obtained this table from immuneACCESS and retained in-frame rearrangements with V and J assigned. These tables miss some clones; where compared with another copy, unresolved V genes account for less than half of the shortfall, and the remainder is unexplained. Clonal size and the V and J genes are those of that table, whereas D and trimming came from the DNA. The sample yields about 280,000 clones; under 90% were counted once. 8% to 10% of the sample lies in the top ten.

As to this clone: Its cognate antigen has yet to be identified. There are no base qualities to consult, and no much larger clone falls within one base.

Another Seattle source contributed samples from volunteer blood donors who had recovered from COVID-19. Whole blood was collected in K2EDTA tubes by collaborating institutions according to the institutions' own protocols. Collaborator samples were shipped for TCRbeta analysis as frozen whole blood, isolated PBMCs, or DNA extracted from either sample type. Sequencing used peripheral blood. The TCR sequence derives from a woman aged 45-59 years who had recovered from COVID-19. The receptor chain draws on TRBV7-2 and TRBJ2-7, and TRBD2 aligns with 10 junction nucleotides. The CDR3: CASSGGGSGRRYEQYF. The nucleotide sequence is given as TGTGCCAGCAGCGGCGGGGGTAGCGGGAGGAGATACGAGCAGTACTTC.